This TCR beta chain was sequenced for a study of T cell changes during pregnancy in multiple sclerosis. The germline V and J ends were trimmed by 5 bases and 5 bases, with 20 bases remaining between them. Per germline, CDR1 SGHKS and CDR2 YYEKEE (reference sequence). The CDR3 has 16 amino acids. Generated by immunoSEQ multiplex PCR, the TCRdb table keeps only in-frame clones and is missing some. The sample holds around 50,000 clones, approximately 91% seen once. The chain employs TRBV5-5 and TRBJ2-1; possibly TRBD1 for D (6 bases). This clonotype was sampled from a female donor in good health, enrolled as a control in a pregnancy study. The material was CD4+ T cells from peripheral blood mononuclear cells, obtained after pregnancy. The CDR3 loop is CASSSSPGHNDNEQFF. The CDR3 nucleotides read TGTGCCAGCAGTTCAAGCCCGGGACACAATGACAATGAGCAGTTCTTC.